The 21 T cell receptor beta chains below come from one sample, sequenced in a study of blood T cell repertoires in COVID-19. Sequencing was performed with immunoSEQ multiplex PCR; in TCRdb, only in-frame clones are kept and a portion is missing. The sample lists 250,000 to 350,000 clones, around 90% occurring once. The sequencing sample was made of peripheral blood. The source is a man between 18 and 29 years old with active or convalescent COVID-19.

The CDR3 bases are TGTGCCAGCAGCTTAGTTGTACTAGCTCTAAGAAACACCGGGGAGCTGTTTTTT. Translated, it gives CASSLVVLALRNTGELFF. The chain uses TRBV7-2 and TRBJ2-2, with a tentative D call TRBD2 (6 bases). With 1 base removed from V and 2 bases from J, the gap between germline ends came to 17 bases. Germline V gives CDR1 SGHTA, CDR2 FQGNSA. CDR3 length: 18 residues.

The chain recombines TRBV5-1 with TRBJ2-5, with D perhaps TRBD1 (6 bases). Germline CDR1 is SGHRS and CDR2 is YFSETQ. Trimming stripped 0 bases from V and 2 bases from J, with 17 bases between. CDR3 size: 17 residues. The CDR3 loop reads CASSLGRRTATQETQYF. The CDR3 DNA reads as TGCGCCAGCAGCTTGGGCCGAAGGACAGCAACTCAAGAGACCCAGTACTTC.

The rearrangement links TRBV3-1 (or the pseudogene TRBV3-2) to TRBJ2-4, with 7 positions matching TRBD2. From germline, CDR1 is LGHDT and CDR2 YNNKEL (reference sequence). The CDR3 loop spans 15 amino acids. The V segment lost 4 bases and the J segment 4 bases; nucleotides outside the gene matches: 7. CDR3 region: CASSPISGGKNIQYF. The CDR3 DNA reads as TGTGCCAGCAGCCCTATTTCCGGGGGGAAAAACATTCAGTACTTC.

The rearrangement uses TRBV7-8 and TRBJ1-5; 7 bases align to TRBD1. CDR1 is SGHVS and CDR2 is FQNEAQ in the germline V gene. The V segment lost 4 bases and the J segment 4 bases; nucleotides outside the gene matches: 13. CDR3 length equals 17 residues. The CDR3 is CASSSGGRQGINQPQHF. The DNA of the CDR3 is TGTGCCAGCAGCTCGGGAGGGCGACAGGGAATAAATCAGCCCCAGCATTTT.

The chain has TRBV29-1 and TRBJ1-2; D is perhaps TRBD1 (6 bases). This CDR3 region has 16 residues. V shed 1 base and J shed 4 bases, with 19 bases lying between them. The germline V gene has CDR1 SQVTM and CDR2 ANQGSEA. The CDR3: CSVEGDRDTIFYGYTF. For the CDR3, the DNA is TGCAGCGTTGAAGGGGACCGGGACACCATTTTCTATGGCTACACCTTC.

The table lists this clone with a few counts. The CDR3 loop is CASSVSLAGNTGELFF. Here the CDR3 DNA reads TGTGCCAGCAGCGTATCCCTAGCGGGGAACACCGGGGAGCTGTTTTTT. The chain recombines TRBV9 with TRBJ2-2, with 8 nucleotides matching TRBD2. The V segment lost 1 base and the J segment 1 base; nucleotides outside the gene matches: 3. Germline V lookup: CDR1 SGDLS, CDR2 YYNGEE. This CDR3 comprises 16 residues.

About this clone: Since a much larger clone is just one base distant, this may be a read error. This sample includes further DNA sequences coding for the same CDR3. The chain combines TRBV6-1 with TRBJ1-1; D remains ambiguous. V gave up 2 bases and J gave up 1 base, with 5 bases separating them. The V gene's germline CDR1 is MNHNS and CDR2 SASEGT. This CDR3 comprises 13 residues. CDR3 in amino acids: CASSESGNTEAFF. The CDR3 coding sequence is TGTGCCAGCAGTGAATCCGGGAACACTGAAGCTTTCTTT.

A single count supports this clone. The genes are TRBV9 and TRBJ2-3; 8 bases map to TRBD2. The CDR3 has 15 amino acids. After removal of 3 bases from V and 0 bases from J, the junction contained 3 bases not matched to a gene. From germline, CDR1 is SGDLS and CDR2 YYNGEE. The CDR3 protein is CASSGGLVSTDTQYF. CDR3 coding DNA: TGTGCCAGCAGCGGGGGACTAGTTAGCACAGATACGCAGTATTTT. The complete variable domain, with remaining parts taken from reference TRBV9 and TRBJ2-3, reads DSGVTQTPKHLITATGQRVTLRCSPRSGDLSVYWYQQSLDQGLQFLIQYYNGEERAKGNILERFSAQQFPDLHSELNLSSLELGDSALYFCASSGGLVSTDTQYFGPGTRLTVL.

This chain joins TRBV6-2 or TRBV6-3 and TRBJ1-1; tentative D call: TRBD1 (5 bases). This CDR3 is 17 amino acids long. V lost 5 bases and J lost 3, with 22 bases in between. Germline V gene data show CDR1 as MNHEY and CDR2 as SVGEGT. The CDR3 here is CASSGAQAAGDDTEAFF. CDR3 DNA: TGTGCCAGCAGTGGGGCACAGGCGGCGGGGGATGACACTGAAGCTTTCTTT.

The V and J genes are TRBV3-1 (or the pseudogene TRBV3-2) and TRBJ2-3; TRBD1 matches 10 bases. Germline loops: CDR1 LGHDT, CDR2 YNNKEL (reference sequence). Losses at the gene ends were 4 bases for V and 3 bases for J; bases not matched to a gene: 7. The CDR3 totals 16 residues. Here the CDR3 DNA reads TGTGCCAGCAGCCGTACCGGGACAGGGGCTACAGATACGCAGTATTTT. This codes for CASSRTGTGATDTQYF.

The rearrangement links TRBV19 to TRBJ1-5; D is ambiguous. The CDR3 has 12 residues. The germline V and J ends were trimmed by 1 base and 9 bases, with 7 bases remaining between them. CDR1 and CDR2 from the germline V gene are LNHDA and SQIVND (reference sequence). The DNA of the CDR3 is TGTGCCAGTAGTATAGGCGGTAGGCCCCAGCATTTT. Protein sequence: CASSIGGRPQHF.

The chain employs TRBV7-3 and TRBJ2-1, with 9 nucleotides matching TRBD1. CDR1 and CDR2 from the germline V gene are SGHTA and FQGTGA. V shed 2 bases, J shed 10 bases, and the junction held 15 bases outside the gene matches. The CDR3 spans 17 residues. The CDR3 region is CASSLEATTGGTQEQFF. As DNA, the CDR3 is TGTGCCAGCAGCTTAGAGGCGACGACAGGGGGAACCCAGGAGCAGTTCTTC. Looking up the rest from reference TRBV7-3 and TRBJ2-1 gives the full variable domain: GAGVSQTPSNKVTEKGKYVELRCDPISGHTALYWYRQSLGQGPEFLIYFQGTGAADDSGLPNDRFFAVRPEGSVSTLKIQRTERGDSAVYLCASSLEATTGGTQEQFFGPGTRLTVL.

The chain is built from TRBV6-1 and TRBJ2-6; D may be TRBD1 (6 bases). The length of the CDR3 is 15 residues. Germline CDR1 is MNHNS and CDR2 is SASEGT. V lost 3 bases to trimming and J lost 2 bases, with 8 bases between them. This chain's CDR3 is CASSEWTAGANVLTF. The CDR3 region has the DNA TGTGCCAGCAGTGAGTGGACAGCTGGGGCCAACGTCCTGACTTTC.

The CDR3 protein is CASSPGRSSYNEQFF. In nucleotides, the CDR3 is TGTGCCAGCAGCCCTGGGAGGAGCTCCTACAATGAGCAGTTCTTC. The V call is TRBV11-2, the J call TRBJ2-1; D might be TRBD2 (6 bases). V lost 5 bases to trimming and J lost 0 bases, with 11 bases between them. Germline CDR1 and CDR2: SGHAT and FQNNGV. The CDR3 sequence is 15 residues long.

On this clone: Relative to the germline gene, one junction end is altered; a read error may explain this. The chain is built from TRBV19 and TRBJ2-2; 9 bases match TRBD2. Per the germline V gene, CDR1 is LNHDA and CDR2 is SQIVND (reference sequence). CDR3 size: 16 residues. CDR3 amino acids: CASTISGTSYTGELFF. The CDR3 nucleotides are TGTGCCAGTACTATATCCGGGACTAGCTATACCGGGGAGCTGTTTTTT.

Details on this clone: Other nucleotide sequences in the sample specify the same CDR3. The rearrangement joins TRBV9 to TRBJ2-5; the D gene is possibly TRBD2 (7 bases). The germline V and J ends were trimmed by 0 bases and 5 bases, with 11 bases remaining between them. Germline CDR1 SGDLS, CDR2 YYNGEE. The CDR3 is 14 residues long. As DNA, the CDR3 is TGTGCCAGCAGCGTAGTGGGGGGGCCTGAGACCCAGTACTTC. Its protein is CASSVVGGPETQYF.

The chain carries TRBV7-9 and TRBJ1-5; no clear D. The V end was cut by 5 bases, the J end by 1 base, with 12 bases between. Germline V CDR1 and CDR2: SEHNR, FQNEAQ (reference sequence). The CDR3 consists of 15 residues. The CDR3 DNA reads TGTGCCAGCAGCCCCTCGTGGGAGAGCAATCAGCCCCAGCATTTT. This translates into CASSPSWESNQPQHF.

The chain couples TRBV11-2 to TRBJ2-7; weak D call: TRBD1 (6 bases). The CDR3 has 13 amino acids. Germline CDR1 and CDR2: SGHAT and FQNNGV. Trimming took 3 bases from V and 5 from J, leaving 11 bases between them. The DNA for the CDR3 is TGTGCCAGCAGCTTGAAGTACAGGGACGAGCAGTACTTC. It yields the protein CASSLKYRDEQYF.

This chain uses TRBV7-2 with TRBJ2-7; 10 bases agree with TRBD2. Germline V gives CDR1 SGHTA, CDR2 FQGNSA. J gave up 5 bases and V 4 bases, and 11 bases lay outside the gene matches. This CDR3 is built from 16 residues. CDR3 in DNA: TGTGCCAGCAGCTCAGACAAGCGGGGGGGCCGAAACGAGCAGTACTTC. Translating it yields CASSSDKRGGRNEQYF. Supplemented by reference TRBV7-2 and TRBJ2-7, the full variable domain reads GAGVSQSPSNKVTEKGKDVELRCDPISGHTALYWYRQSLGQGLEFLIYFQGNSAPDKSGLPSDRFSAERTGGSVSTLTIQRTQQEDSAVYLCASSSDKRGGRNEQYFGPGTRLTVT.

This clone appeared a single time. The chain carries TRBV2 and TRBJ2-4; D not resolved. Germline CDR1 SNHLY, CDR2 FYNNEI. The CDR3 is 13 amino acids. The V gene lost 7 bases and the J gene lost 0 bases, with 7 bases spanning the gap. CDR3 DNA sequence: TGTGCCAGCACCCTCGTAGCCAAAAACATTCAGTACTTC. Amino acids: CASTLVAKNIQYF.

The chain couples TRBV7-9 to TRBJ1-1; D possibly corresponds to TRBD1 (5 bases). Between the trimmed V and J ends, which lost 1 base and 8 bases, there was a span of 14 bases. This CDR3 spans 14 amino acids. The V gene's germline CDR1 is SEHNR and CDR2 FQNEAQ (reference sequence). The CDR3 here is CASSLVGPTTEAFF. CDR3 nucleotides: TGTGCCAGCAGCTTAGTGGGGCCCACGACCGAAGCTTTCTTT.